This T cell receptor (beta chain) was recovered during a study of vaccination and CD4 T cells after COVID-19. Across the study: Typically, post-vaccine samples were obtained a median approximately 74 days after dose two, within a range of 14 to 241.

A note on this clonotype: Its antigen is currently unknown.

Specified treatment: approximately nine-day PBMC culture with coronavirus spike peptide pools or control peptides (ViraFEST assay). Notes on the study in general: Convalescent patients showed a median roughly 90% of reactive clones that were seen only post-vaccination.

Trimming cost V 6 bases and J 3 bases, with 12 bases left between them. There are 14 residues in the CDR3. Germline values: CDR1 MDHEN, CDR2 SYDVKM. Cultured CD4+ T cells had their DNA profiled by the Oncomine TCR Beta short-read assay. Via MiXCR, TCRdb re-called the PCR reads, giving one row per CDR3 protein. This sample has over 10,000 distinct CDR3 sequences, with under 60% found just once. This receptor was taken from a human donor who had recovered from COVID-19. Sequenced: CD4+ T cells from blood, cultured in vitro. The V gene is TRBV28, the J gene TRBJ2-1, with D possibly matching TRBD1 (6 bases). The CDR3 bases are TGTGCCAGCAGCCTAGGGGGAGACTACAATGAGCAGTTCTTC. It is translated as CASSLGGDYNEQFF.